The 28 T cell receptor beta chains below all came from one sample that was sequenced in a study of PD-L1 blockade in urothelial cancer (dated 2017 in TCRdb). What this sample's time point label stands for: pretreatment tumor sample. Libraries were built with the immunoSEQ multiplex PCR assay. The clones in this table, taken by TCRdb from immuneACCESS, are in-frame only. Not every clone is retained; where verified, under half of the shortfall comes from an unresolved V gene, and the cause of the rest is unknown. In this sample the table shows more than 35,000 clones, about a third of which occur a single time. The ten largest clones take up about 8.9% of the sample. The sample consisted of tumor tissue, taken before atezolizumab (anti-PD-L1) treatment. These receptors originate from a man aged 55 to 70 with urothelial cancer.

V is TRBV6-7 and J is TRBJ1-4, with D possibly matching TRBD1 (5 bases). TRBV6-7 falls under the ORF class, with uncertain function. The V end lost 0 bases, the J end lost 2 bases, and 7 bases lay between the germline ends. The CDR3 runs to 15 residues. Here the CDR3 reads CASSYSTATNEKLFF. The CDR3 bases are TGTGCCAGCAGTTACTCGACAGCTACTAATGAAAAACTGTTTTTT.

The rearrangement uses TRBV6-8 and TRBJ1-4; no definite D call. The CDR3 is 15 residues long. The V gene lost 2 bases and the J gene lost 7 bases, with 14 bases spanning the gap. Germline assignment: CDR1 MNHGY and CDR2 SAAAGT. CDR3 loop: CASSYGSKGTEKLFF. The CDR3 coding sequence is TGTGCCAGCAGTTACGGATCAAAGGGCACTGAAAAACTGTTTTTT.

The chain recombines TRBV11-3 with TRBJ1-4, with 9 bases identical to TRBD1. Germline V lookup: CDR1 SGHNT, CDR2 YENEEA. Trimming cost V 5 bases and J 7 bases; bases outside gene matches: 8. The CDR3 runs 15 residues. CDR3 coding DNA: TGTGCCAGCAGCCCCGGGGACAGGGCAGGTGAAAAACTGTTTTTT. Translated, it gives CASSPGDRAGEKLFF.

The J gene is TRBJ1-4, the V gene TRBV6-8; D might be TRBD1 (6 bases). The CDR3 is 14 amino acids. V was cut by 6 bases and J by 8 bases, with 16 bases left in between. Germline V gene lookup returns CDR1 MNHGY and CDR2 SAAAGT. The CDR3 DNA is TGTGCCAGCAGATCTAACAGGGCATGGGAAAAACTGTTTTTT. This translates into CASRSNRAWEKLFF.

The chain combines TRBV28 with TRBJ1-5, with D hard to call. The CDR3 runs to 13 residues. From germline, CDR1 is MDHEN and CDR2 SYDVKM. V lost 7 bases and J lost 1, with 8 bases in between. The CDR3, as DNA: TGTGCCAGCACCCGTGGGAGCAATCAGCCCCAGCATTTT. Amino acid sequence: CASTRGSNQPQHF. The variable domain in full, completed from reference TRBV28 and TRBJ1-5, reads DVKVTQSSRYLVKRTGEKVFLECVQDMDHENMFWYRQDPGLGLRLIYFSYDVKMKEKGDIPEGYSVSREKKERFSLILESASTNQTSMYLCASTRGSNQPQHFGDGTRLSIL.

The chain carries TRBV11-3 and TRBJ1-5; no firm D call. The CDR3 runs 14 residues. CDR1 SGHNT and CDR2 YENEEA come from the germline V gene. V lost 5 bases to trimming and J lost 4 bases, with 12 bases between them. Here the CDR3 reads CASSVLGGNQPQHF. CDR3 bases: TGTGCCAGCAGCGTCTTAGGCGGGAATCAGCCCCAGCATTTT.

CDR3 sequence (DNA): TGTGCCAGCAGTCATACACCCTTCCCGGGACAGGGGGCTATGGTCTACGAGCAGTACTTC. Its translation is CASSHTPFPGQGAMVYEQYF. The chain is built from TRBV6-8 and TRBJ2-7; the match to TRBD1 covers 12 bases. Trimming removed 5 bases from V and 3 bases from J; junction bases left unmatched: 20. Germline CDR1 is MNHGY and CDR2 is SAAAGT. This CDR3 region has 20 residues.

This rearrangement joins TRBV7-5 to TRBJ2-3; the table's D call, TRBD2, was not checked against the DNA. TRBV7-5 has pseudogene status. There are 14 residues in the CDR3. CDR3: CASSPIIGGDTQYF. The CDR3 DNA follows: TGTGCCAGCAGCCCCATTATCGGGGGAGATACGCAGTATTTT.

This clone was recorded a few times. V usage is TRBV5-1 and J usage is TRBJ2-1; 9 bases agree with TRBD2. Germline CDR1 is SGHRS and CDR2 is YFSETQ. The CDR3 totals 17 residues. The V segment lost 5 bases and the J segment 3 bases; nucleotides outside the gene matches: 12. CDR3 in amino acids: CASRVLGGSGGYNEQFF. The CDR3 DNA reads as TGCGCCAGCAGGGTCCTCGGAGGTAGCGGGGGCTACAATGAGCAGTTCTTC.

The V call is TRBV7-1, the J call TRBJ2-2; D not resolved. TRBV7-1 is an open reading frame whose function is uncertain. V was shortened by 4 bases and J by 9 bases, with 12 bases between the two germline ends. The CDR3 is 13 amino acids. CDR3: CASSLDPLRELFF. The CDR3 DNA sequence: TGTGCCAGCAGCTTAGATCCCCTCCGGGAGCTGTTTTTT.

The V gene is TRBV5-1, the J gene TRBJ1-4; the match to TRBD1 covers 9 bases. The CDR3 sequence is 15 residues long. Germline CDR1 and CDR2: SGHRS and YFSETQ. V dropped 4 bases and J dropped 3; count of bases not matched to a gene: 4. The DNA for the CDR3 is TGCGCCAGCAGCCAACAGGGGGCCTCTAATGAAAAACTGTTTTTT. Translated: CASSQQGASNEKLFF.

This clone was detected a few times. V gene TRBV6-1 combines with J gene TRBJ1-5; D is uncertain. V was shortened by 1 base and J by 3 bases, with 4 bases between the two germline ends. The CDR3 consists of 13 residues. Germline V lookup: CDR1 MNHNS, CDR2 SASEGT. The CDR3 DNA sequence: TGTGCCAGCAGTGAAGTGCTCAATCAGCCCCAGCATTTT. This gives the protein CASSEVLNQPQHF.

This sequence joins TRBV19 and TRBJ2-7, with 9 bases aligning to TRBD1. The J segment lost 9 bases and the V segment lost 3 bases, leaving 6 bases of the junction unmatched. Germline CDR1 is LNHDA and CDR2 is SQIVND (reference sequence). The CDR3 is 13 residues long. For the CDR3, the DNA is TGTGCCAGTAGTATCCGGGACAGGGATCGGCAGTACTTC. This codes for CASSIRDRDRQYF.

The sample holds many counts of this clone. The chain has TRBV6-8 and TRBJ1-4, with a possible D match to TRBD1 (5 bases). Germline V gene sequence: CDR1 MNHGY, CDR2 SAAAGT. Trimming removed 6 bases at V and 1 base at J, with 15 bases between. CDR3 size: 16 residues. CDR3 sequence (DNA): TGTGCCAGCAGGCGCGGGACTGGGGTAACTAATGAAAAACTGTTTTTT. It specifies CASRRGTGVTNEKLFF.

The genes are TRBV30 and TRBJ1-3, with a tentative D call TRBD1 (6 bases). This CDR3 comprises 15 residues. Deletions cut 3 bases from V and 0 bases from J, with 12 bases between. Germline values: CDR1 GTSNPN, CDR2 SVGIG (reference sequence). DNA for the CDR3: TGTGCCTGGAGCCCTTCAGGGGCCTCTGGAAACACCATATATTTT. The encoded protein is CAWSPSGASGNTIYF. Full variable domain (outside the CDR3, taken from reference TRBV30 and TRBJ1-3): SQTIHQWPATLVQPVGSPLSLECTVEGTSNPNLYWYRQAAGRGLQLLFYSVGIGQISSEVPQNLSASRPQDRQFILSSKKLLLSDSGFYLCAWSPSGASGNTIYFGEGSWLTVV.

The genes are TRBV29-1 and TRBJ1-2; D uncertain. Germline CDR1 is SQVTM and CDR2 is ANQGSEA. The V end was cut by 0 bases, the J end by 7 bases, with 21 bases between. The CDR3 is 16 amino acids. In nucleotides, the CDR3 is TGCAGCGTTGAAGATCGAGATCGTTGGCAGTCTTCTGGCTACACCTTC. Its protein is CSVEDRDRWQSSGYTF. Supplemented by reference TRBV29-1 and TRBJ1-2, the full variable domain reads SAVISQKPSRDICQRGTSLTIQCQVDSQVTMMFWYRQQPGQSLTLIATANQGSEATYESGFVIDKFPISRPNLTFSTLTVSNMSPEDSSIYLCSVEDRDRWQSSGYTFGSGTRLTVV.

The V gene is TRBV28, the J gene TRBJ2-7, with D tentatively TRBD2 (5 bases). Trimming left V 2 bases short and J 6 bases short, with 8 bases between. The CDR3 loop spans 12 amino acids. Germline lookup yields CDR1 MDHEN and CDR2 SYDVKM. CDR3 region: CASSLRGREQYF. The CDR3 nucleotides read TGTGCCAGCAGTTTACGAGGGCGCGAGCAGTACTTC.

The gene calls are TRBV9 and TRBJ2-5; D gene uncertain. Germline lookup yields CDR1 SGDLS and CDR2 YYNGEE. Trimming pared 0 bases from V and 8 bases from J, leaving 8 bases between. This CDR3 has 12 amino acids. CDR3 bases: TGTGCCAGCAGCGTAGATGGGGTAACCCAGTACTTC. Protein sequence: CASSVDGVTQYF.

V is TRBV6-7 and J is TRBJ1-1; no clear D. TRBV6-7 is reported as an ORF; its role is uncertain. With 10 bases removed from V and 3 bases from J, the gap between germline ends came to 9 bases. The CDR3 sequence is 11 residues long. The DNA for the CDR3 is TGTGCCACCCTGTCTGACACTGAAGCTTTCTTT. Encoded protein: CATLSDTEAFF.

Ten or more counts support this clone. This chain connects TRBV11-3 to TRBJ2-6; D call uncertain. Per the germline V gene, CDR1 is SGHNT and CDR2 is YENEEA. V was trimmed by 5 bases and J by 0 bases, leaving 8 bases between them. The CDR3 runs to 15 residues. The CDR3 sequence is CASSPYSSGANVLTF. The CDR3 DNA follows: TGTGCCAGCAGCCCCTACTCCTCTGGGGCCAACGTCCTGACTTTC. Based on the CDR3 plus reference TRBV11-3 and TRBJ2-6, the full variable domain is EAGVVQSPRYKIIEKKQPVAFWCNPISGHNTLYWYLQNLGQGPELLIRYENEEAVDDSQLPKDRFSAERLKGVDSTLKIQPAELGDSAVYLCASSPYSSGANVLTFGAGSRLTVL.

The CDR3 DNA follows: TGTGCCAGCAGCCAAGCGATACTAGCACGCTACAATGAGCAGTTCTTC. Translation gives CASSQAILARYNEQFF. V gene TRBV14 combines with J gene TRBJ2-1, with D maybe TRBD2 (6 bases). Germline CDR1 SGHDN, CDR2 FVKESK. V was pared by 1 base and J by 3 bases, with 13 bases between. The CDR3 runs to 16 residues.

The rearrangement uses TRBV28 and TRBJ2-7; TRBD1 matches at 10 bases. This CDR3 has 15 residues. CDR1 MDHEN and CDR2 SYDVKM come from the germline V gene. V lost 3 bases and J lost 6; bases outside the gene matches: 8. The CDR3 region is CASSFDGTGVTEQYF. DNA for the CDR3: TGTGCCAGCAGTTTTGACGGGACAGGGGTAACCGAGCAGTACTTC.

This clone was counted a few times. The chain uses TRBV1 and TRBJ2-3; TRBD1 is the table's D call, not checked against the DNA. TRBV1 is termed a pseudogene. CDR3 length: 17 amino acids. CDR3 DNA sequence: TGCGCCAGCAGCCAAGTGCATACGACAGGGCACACTTATACGCAGTATTTT. Translation: CASSQVHTTGHTYTQYF.

The J gene is TRBJ2-1, the V gene TRBV11-3; TRBD2 matches at 11 bases. The CDR3 spans 15 residues. Looked up from germline, CDR1 is SGHNT and CDR2 is YENEEA. V shed 1 base, J shed 9 bases, and the junction held 5 bases outside the gene matches. The CDR3 coding sequence is TGTGCCAGCAGCTTAGTAGCGGGAGGGCCGGTTGAGCAGTTCTTC. Its translation: CASSLVAGGPVEQFF.

This clone has a handful of counts. Mismatch with germline at one junction end may stem from a read error. The chain has TRBV6-8 and TRBJ2-2, with TRBD2 identical over 11 bases. This CDR3 region has 17 residues. CDR1 and CDR2 (germline): MNHGY, SAAAGT. CDR3 protein: CAISLSSGGTNTGELFF. DNA for the CDR3: TGTGCCATCAGTCTCTCTAGCGGGGGGACTAACACCGGGGAGCTGTTTTTT.

This clone occurred a few times. This chain joins TRBV11-3 and TRBJ2-2; possible D gene TRBD2, 5 bases. Deletions cut 5 bases from V and 3 bases from J, with 10 bases between. CDR3 length equals 14 residues. Germline V lookup: CDR1 SGHNT, CDR2 YENEEA. The CDR3 loop is CASSPGVYTGELFF. The CDR3 bases are TGTGCCAGCAGCCCCGGGGTTTACACCGGGGAGCTGTTTTTT.

This clone occurred a few times. This sequence joins TRBV6-8 and TRBJ1-1; maybe TRBD1 (6 bases). Deletions cut 10 bases from V and 1 base from J, with 10 bases between. Germline V CDR1 and CDR2: MNHGY, SAAAGT. This CDR3 is 12 amino acids long. CDR3 in amino acids: CAIGQTNTEAFF. The CDR3 DNA reads as TGTGCCATCGGACAGACGAACACTGAAGCTTTCTTT.

This clone was recorded only once. The V gene is TRBV18, the J gene TRBJ2-1, with TRBD2 identical over 8 bases. V lost 0 bases, J lost 4 bases, and 8 bases stayed unmatched. The CDR3 spans 17 residues. Germline V gene lookup returns CDR1 KGHSH and CDR2 LQKENI. The CDR3 DNA reads TGTGCCAGCTCACCACCTTCGAGCGGGGGTAAATACAATGAGCAGTTCTTC. Translation: CASSPPSSGGKYNEQFF.